This TCR beta chain was identified in a study of blood T cell repertoires in COVID-19. Per the authors' pipeline: Amplifying reference gene primers gave estimates of nucleated cell counts. Measured with immunoSEQ multiplex PCR; TCRdb has only the in-frame clones, and not every one. V and J calls and clone size are copied from that table; D and trimming were computed from the DNA. The sample includes about 270,000 clones, 88% of them seen just once. Cohort allocation depended upon clinical history that participants reported. The V end was cut by 2 bases, the J end by 1 base, with 7 bases between. Per germline, CDR1 MNHGY and CDR2 SVAAGI. The CDR3 is made up of 14 amino acids.

Sequencing input: PBMCs or T cells enriched from blood (not recorded which). The gene calls are TRBV6-9 and TRBJ2-3; D uncertain. The source is a woman aged 25 to 45 who had recovered from COVID-19. DNA for the CDR3: TGTGCCAGCAGTTATAATCCGGGCACAGATACGCAGTATTTT. Its translation: CASSYNPGTDTQYF.